This paragraph covers one T cell receptor (beta chain) sequence. Its antigen is unknown. Assay used: immunoSEQ multiplex PCR; TCRdb lists only in-frame clones, some missing. The table lists roughly 48,000 clones, 88% of them singletons, with less than 7% in the top ten. This record comes from a study of cytomegalovirus exposure and HLA in healthy donors. Findings of the study overall: According to a subsequent analysis, TCR clusters from the first cohort were inclined to appear together in the 100 to 150 validation repertoires. Three chains tied to CMV proved CMV antigen-specific in vitro.

The CDR3 covers 15 residues. The germline V gene encodes CDR1 LNHNV and CDR2 YYDKDF (reference sequence). The germline V and J ends were trimmed by 0 bases and 2 bases, with 11 bases remaining between them. The chain joins TRBV15 to TRBJ2-7; a weak D match, TRBD1 (6 bases). The material sequenced was PBMCs. This clonotype was sampled from a woman in her 30s in good health and CMV-seronegative. The CDR3 loop is CATSRERQGPYEQYF. Written as DNA, the CDR3 is TGTGCCACCAGCAGAGAAAGGCAGGGGCCCTACGAGCAGTACTTC.